The 6 T cell receptor beta chains in this list originate from one sample, sequenced in a study of blood T cell repertoires in COVID-19 (dated by TCRdb to about 2020). Library creation used the immunoSEQ multiplex PCR assay. Held by TCRdb, this immuneACCESS table contains in-frame sequences only and omits some clones. Under half of the omission traces to an unresolved V gene where checked; the cause of the rest is unknown. Counted in this sample were about 82,000 clones; 65% to 85% of them appeared once. The top ten hold about a sixth of the sample. Specimen: peripheral blood. These receptor sequences come from a woman aged 55-70 years with acute or convalescent COVID-19.

The chain carries TRBV6-2 or TRBV6-3 and TRBJ2-5; TRBD2 matches at 9 bases. V dropped 1 base and J dropped 0; count of bases not matched to a gene: 3. Looked up from germline, CDR1 is MNHEY and CDR2 is SVGEGT. The CDR3 loop spans 16 amino acids. The CDR3 region has the DNA TGTGCCAGCAGTTACTTGGCTAGCGGGGACCAAGAGACCCAGTACTTC. Its protein product is CASSYLASGDQETQYF.

The rearrangement uses TRBV7-6 and TRBJ2-1, with 15 bases matching TRBD2. Germline V gene lookup returns CDR1 SGHVS and CDR2 FNYEAQ. V gave up 5 bases and J gave up 6 bases; unmatched junction bases: 8. The CDR3 length is 17 residues. The CDR3: CASSREGLAGGFNEQFF. Written as DNA, the CDR3 is TGTGCCAGCAGCCGAGAGGGACTAGCGGGGGGATTCAATGAGCAGTTCTTC.

V usage is TRBV7-8 and J usage is TRBJ1-5; D is perhaps TRBD1 (6 bases). Germline-derived CDR1 and CDR2 are SGHVS and FQNEAQ. V lost 1 base and J 1 base, leaving 20 bases between the germline ends. CDR3 length equals 19 residues. This CDR3 is CASSLVPVRDTISNQPQHF. In DNA, the CDR3 is TGTGCCAGCAGCTTAGTGCCGGTGAGGGACACCATCAGCAATCAGCCCCAGCATTTT.

V is TRBV7-5 and J is TRBJ2-7; the DNA was not compared with TRBD2, the D call given in the table. TRBV7-5 is a pseudogene segment. This CDR3 comprises 18 residues. As DNA, the CDR3 is TGTGCCAGAAGCTCCGATACTAGCGGGAGTTCTTCTTTCGCCGAGCAGTACTTC. Translated, it gives CARSSDTSGSSSFAEQYF.

CDR3 protein: CATSDLQLEETQYF. The CDR3 region has the DNA TGTGCCACCAGTGATTTGCAGTTGGAAGAGACCCAGTACTTC. The chain links TRBV24-1 to TRBJ2-5; no definite D call. V lost 0 bases, J lost 3 bases, and 7 bases lay in between. Germline V CDR1 and CDR2: KGHDR, SFDVKD. The CDR3 is made up of 14 amino acids.

The chain employs TRBV11-3 and TRBJ1-1; possible D gene TRBD1, 5 bases. The V gene's germline CDR1 is SGHNT and CDR2 YENEEA. V lost 0 bases to trimming and J lost 2 bases, with 7 bases between them. The CDR3 has 14 amino acids. In DNA, the CDR3 is TGTGCCAGCAGCTTAGATCAGGGTAACACTGAAGCTTTCTTT. Encoded protein: CASSLDQGNTEAFF.